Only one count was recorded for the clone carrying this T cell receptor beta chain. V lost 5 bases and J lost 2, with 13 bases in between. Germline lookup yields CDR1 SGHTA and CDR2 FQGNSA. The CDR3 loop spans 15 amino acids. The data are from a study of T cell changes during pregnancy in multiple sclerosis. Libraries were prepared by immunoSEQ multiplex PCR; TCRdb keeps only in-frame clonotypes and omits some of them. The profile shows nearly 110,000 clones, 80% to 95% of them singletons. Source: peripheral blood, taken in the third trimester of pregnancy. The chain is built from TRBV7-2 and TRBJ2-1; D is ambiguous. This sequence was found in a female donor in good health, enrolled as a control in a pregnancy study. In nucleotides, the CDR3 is TGTGCCAGCAGCACACGCGGTGGTCCCTACAATGAGCAGTTCTTC. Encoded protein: CASSTRGGPYNEQFF.